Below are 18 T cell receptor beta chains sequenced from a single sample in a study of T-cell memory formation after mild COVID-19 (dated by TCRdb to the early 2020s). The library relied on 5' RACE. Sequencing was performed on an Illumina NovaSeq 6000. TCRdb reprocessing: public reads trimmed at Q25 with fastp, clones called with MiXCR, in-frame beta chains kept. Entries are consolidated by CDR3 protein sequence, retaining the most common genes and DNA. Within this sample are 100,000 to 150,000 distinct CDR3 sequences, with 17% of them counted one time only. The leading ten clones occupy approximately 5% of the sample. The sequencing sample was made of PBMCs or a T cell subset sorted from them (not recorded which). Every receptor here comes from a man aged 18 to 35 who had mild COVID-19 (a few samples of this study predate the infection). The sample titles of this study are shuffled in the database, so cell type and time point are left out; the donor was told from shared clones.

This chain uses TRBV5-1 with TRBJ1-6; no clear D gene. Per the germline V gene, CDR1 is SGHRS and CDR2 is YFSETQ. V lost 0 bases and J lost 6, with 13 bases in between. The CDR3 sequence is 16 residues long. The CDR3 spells CASSLGVQRANSPLHF. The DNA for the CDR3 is TGCGCCAGCAGCTTGGGCGTCCAGAGGGCTAATTCACCCCTCCACTTT.

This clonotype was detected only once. CDR3 in amino acids: CASSLASFGELFF. The CDR3 coding sequence is TGTGCCAGCAGTTTGGCATCGTTCGGGGAGCTGTTTTTT. The V call is TRBV28, the J call TRBJ2-2, with unresolved D. Trimming removed 3 bases at V and 7 bases at J, with 9 bases between. This CDR3 region has 13 residues. Germline-derived CDR1 and CDR2 are MDHEN and SYDVKM.

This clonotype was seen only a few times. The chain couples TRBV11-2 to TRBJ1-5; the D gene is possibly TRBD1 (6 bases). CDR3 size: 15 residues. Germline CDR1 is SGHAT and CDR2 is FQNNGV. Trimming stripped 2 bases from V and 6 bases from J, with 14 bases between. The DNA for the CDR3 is TGTGCCAGCAGCTTAAATGGGGGGGCTAGTCAGCCCCAGCATTTT. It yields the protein CASSLNGGASQPQHF.

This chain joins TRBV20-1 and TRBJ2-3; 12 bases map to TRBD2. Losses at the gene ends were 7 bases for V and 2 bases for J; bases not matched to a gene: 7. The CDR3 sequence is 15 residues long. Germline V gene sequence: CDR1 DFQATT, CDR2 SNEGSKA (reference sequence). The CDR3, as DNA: TGCAGTGGAACGCTAGCGGGGGGGTACACAGATACGCAGTATTTT. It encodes CSGTLAGGYTDTQYF.

The CDR3 sequence: CASGLLGGGGWHTQYF. The CDR3 DNA sequence: TGTGCCAGCGGTCTACTAGGCGGCGGGGGTTGGCATACGCAGTATTTT. The rearrangement links TRBV12-3 or TRBV12-4 to TRBJ2-3, with 7 bases lining up with TRBD2. Trimming cost V 8 bases and J 7 bases; bases outside gene matches: 18. The CDR3 length is 16 residues.

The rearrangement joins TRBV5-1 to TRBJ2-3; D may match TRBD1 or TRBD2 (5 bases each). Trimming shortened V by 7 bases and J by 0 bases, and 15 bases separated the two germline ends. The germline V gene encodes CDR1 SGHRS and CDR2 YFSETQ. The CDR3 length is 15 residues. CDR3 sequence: CASRLEGISTDTQYF. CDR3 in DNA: TGCGCCAGCCGTTTAGAGGGGATAAGCACAGATACGCAGTATTTT.

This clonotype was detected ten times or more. Here the CDR3 reads CASSSQTGPETQYF. In DNA form, the CDR3 reads TGTGCCAGCAGCTCACAGACAGGGCCGGAGACCCAGTACTTC. The chain recombines TRBV7-2 with TRBJ2-5; 7 bases match TRBD1. Germline V lookup: CDR1 SGHTA, CDR2 FQGNSA. The CDR3 covers 14 residues. V gave up 4 bases and J gave up 5 bases; unmatched junction bases: 7.

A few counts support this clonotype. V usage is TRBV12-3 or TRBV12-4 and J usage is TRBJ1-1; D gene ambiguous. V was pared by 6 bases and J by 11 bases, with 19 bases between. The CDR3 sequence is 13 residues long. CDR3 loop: CASSSVPRSWAFF. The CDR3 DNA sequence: TGTGCCAGCAGCTCCGTCCCGCGGAGTTGGGCTTTCTTT.

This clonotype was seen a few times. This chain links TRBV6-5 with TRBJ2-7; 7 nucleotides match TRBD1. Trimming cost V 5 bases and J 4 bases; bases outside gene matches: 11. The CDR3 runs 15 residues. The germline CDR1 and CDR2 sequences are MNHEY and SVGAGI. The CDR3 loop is CASSQGQASTYEQYF. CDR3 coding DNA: TGTGCCAGCAGTCAAGGACAGGCCTCCACTTACGAGCAGTACTTC.

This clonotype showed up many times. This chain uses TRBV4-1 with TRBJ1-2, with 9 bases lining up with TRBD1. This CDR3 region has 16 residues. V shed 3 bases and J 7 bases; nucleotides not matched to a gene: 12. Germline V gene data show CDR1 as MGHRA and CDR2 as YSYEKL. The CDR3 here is CASSHYLRDRESGYTF. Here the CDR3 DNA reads TGCGCCAGCAGCCATTACCTCCGGGACAGGGAAAGTGGCTACACCTTC.

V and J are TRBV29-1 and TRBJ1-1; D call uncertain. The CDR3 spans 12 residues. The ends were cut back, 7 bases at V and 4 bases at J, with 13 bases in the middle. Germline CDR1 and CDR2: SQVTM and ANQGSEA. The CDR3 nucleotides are TGCAGCGCTGTGGAGGGTGGCACTGAAGCTTTCTTT. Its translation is CSAVEGGTEAFF.

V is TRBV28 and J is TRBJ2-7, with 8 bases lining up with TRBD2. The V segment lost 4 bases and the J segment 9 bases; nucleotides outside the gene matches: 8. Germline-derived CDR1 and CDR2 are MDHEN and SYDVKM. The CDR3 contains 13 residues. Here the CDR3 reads CASSSSAGVRQYV. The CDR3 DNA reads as TGTGCCAGCAGTTCCTCAGCGGGGGTTCGGCAGTACGTC.

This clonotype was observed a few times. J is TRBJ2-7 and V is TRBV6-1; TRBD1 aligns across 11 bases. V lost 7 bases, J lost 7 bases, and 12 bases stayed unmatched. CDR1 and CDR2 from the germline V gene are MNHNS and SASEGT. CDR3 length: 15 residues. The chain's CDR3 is CASTPRGQGAGEQYV. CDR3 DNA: TGTGCCAGCACCCCCCGTGGACAGGGGGCGGGTGAGCAGTACGTC.

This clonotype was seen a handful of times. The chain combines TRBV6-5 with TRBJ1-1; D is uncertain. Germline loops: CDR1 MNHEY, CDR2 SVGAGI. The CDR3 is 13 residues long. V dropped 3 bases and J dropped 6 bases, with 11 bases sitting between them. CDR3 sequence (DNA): TGTGCCAGCAGTTATGGACTAGCTGCTGAAGCTTTCTTT. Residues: CASSYGLAAEAFF.

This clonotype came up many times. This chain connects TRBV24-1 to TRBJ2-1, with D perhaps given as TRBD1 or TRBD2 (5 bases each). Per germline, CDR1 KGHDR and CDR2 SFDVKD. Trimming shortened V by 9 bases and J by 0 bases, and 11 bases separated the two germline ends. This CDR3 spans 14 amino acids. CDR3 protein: CATGDRSSYNEQFF. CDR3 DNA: TGTGCCACCGGGGACCGCAGCTCCTACAATGAGCAGTTCTTC.

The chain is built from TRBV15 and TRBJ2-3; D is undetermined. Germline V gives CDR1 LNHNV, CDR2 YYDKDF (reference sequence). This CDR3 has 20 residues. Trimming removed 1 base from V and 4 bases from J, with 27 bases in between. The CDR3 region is CATSRGGPEAWRRGADTQYF. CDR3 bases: TGTGCCACCAGCAGAGGAGGCCCCGAGGCGTGGCGGAGAGGCGCAGATACGCAGTATTTT.

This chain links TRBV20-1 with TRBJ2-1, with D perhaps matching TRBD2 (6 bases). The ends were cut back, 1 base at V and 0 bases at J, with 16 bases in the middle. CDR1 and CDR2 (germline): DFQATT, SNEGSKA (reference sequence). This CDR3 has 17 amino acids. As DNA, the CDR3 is TGCAGTGCTAGAGGACCTACGGGGGTTCTCTCCTACAATGAGCAGTTCTTC. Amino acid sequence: CSARGPTGVLSYNEQFF.

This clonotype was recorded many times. CDR3 in amino acids: CASSWIVGETQYF. The CDR3 DNA follows: TGTGCCAGCAGCTGGATCGTCGGGGAGACCCAGTACTTC. This rearrangement joins TRBV12-3 or TRBV12-4 to TRBJ2-5; D not resolved. There are 13 residues in the CDR3. The V end was cut by 6 bases, the J end by 5 bases, with 13 bases between.